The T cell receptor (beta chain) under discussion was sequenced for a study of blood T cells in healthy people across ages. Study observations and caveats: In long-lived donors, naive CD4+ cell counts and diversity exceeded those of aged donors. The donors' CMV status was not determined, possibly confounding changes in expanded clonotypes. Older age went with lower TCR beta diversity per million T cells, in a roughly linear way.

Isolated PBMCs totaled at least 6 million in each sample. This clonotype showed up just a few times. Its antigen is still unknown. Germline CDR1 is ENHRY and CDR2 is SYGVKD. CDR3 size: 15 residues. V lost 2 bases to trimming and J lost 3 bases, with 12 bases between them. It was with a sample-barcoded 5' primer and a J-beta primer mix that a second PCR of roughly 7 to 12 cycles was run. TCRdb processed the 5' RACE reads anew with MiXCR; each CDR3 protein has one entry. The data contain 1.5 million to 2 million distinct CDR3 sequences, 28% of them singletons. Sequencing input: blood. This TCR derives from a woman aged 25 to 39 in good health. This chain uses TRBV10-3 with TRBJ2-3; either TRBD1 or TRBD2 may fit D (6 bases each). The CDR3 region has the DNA TGTGCCATCAGTGAGAAGCAGGGGACTACAGATACGCAGTATTTT. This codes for CAISEKQGTTDTQYF.